One and the same sample provided the 7 T cell receptor beta chains below, sequenced in a study of PD-1 blockade in classical Hodgkin lymphoma. Here immunoSEQ multiplex PCR was the method, and the copy in TCRdb shows in-frame clones only, minus some. The data hold some 13,000 clones, with 84% observed a single time. Every patient relapsed after autologous stem cell transplantation, and brentuximab vedotin exposure varied. The specimen comprised peripheral blood mononuclear cells (PBMCs), sampled at baseline. The origin of the receptors is a human donor with classical Hodgkin lymphoma.

J is TRBJ2-3 and V is TRBV7-2; no firm D call. Germline assignment: CDR1 SGHTA and CDR2 FQGNSA. The CDR3 covers 12 residues. Trimming cost V 5 bases and J 0 bases, with 3 bases left between them. Here the CDR3 reads CASSQSTDTQYF. The CDR3 bases are TGTGCCAGCAGCCAGAGCACAGATACGCAGTATTTT.

The chain has TRBV7-8 and TRBJ2-7, with 7 bases matching TRBD1. The germline V gene encodes CDR1 SGHVS and CDR2 FQNEAQ. The ends lost 5 bases at V and 3 bases at J; junction bases unmatched: 7. There are 14 residues in the CDR3. This CDR3 is CASSHRDRSYEQYV. Written as DNA, the CDR3 is TGTGCCAGCAGCCACCGGGACAGAAGCTACGAGCAGTACGTC.

V gene TRBV28 combines with J gene TRBJ2-1; a possible D gene is TRBD2 (7 bases). Germline V lookup: CDR1 MDHEN, CDR2 SYDVKM. V lost 3 bases and J lost 9, with 15 bases in between. The CDR3 is made up of 14 amino acids. In DNA, the CDR3 is TGTGCCAGCAGTTTTGGGGGGGGGCTGGGTGAGCAGTTCTTC. The encoded protein is CASSFGGGLGEQFF.

The CDR3 reads CASSLAPSGGQDEQFF. CDR3 DNA: TGTGCCAGCAGCTTGGCACCTAGCGGGGGGCAGGATGAGCAGTTCTTC. This rearrangement joins TRBV5-5 to TRBJ2-1; TRBD2 aligns across 11 bases. J gave up 8 bases and V 0 bases, and 7 bases lay outside the gene matches. Germline CDR1 reads SGHKS; CDR2 reads YYEKEE (reference sequence). This CDR3 region has 16 residues.

In regard to this clone: Other nucleotide sequences in the sample specify the same CDR3. The J gene is TRBJ1-2, the V gene TRBV7-2; tentative D call: TRBD1 (5 bases). Germline loops: CDR1 SGHTA, CDR2 FQGNSA. Between the trimmed V and J ends, which lost 1 base and 8 bases, there was a span of 11 bases. CDR3 length: 13 residues. The CDR3 DNA is TGTGCCAGCAGCTTAGATCGGGGGGTCGGCTACACCTTC. It encodes CASSLDRGVGYTF.

The rearrangement links TRBV7-3 to TRBJ2-1; 13 bases are shared with TRBD2. With 3 bases clipped from V and 8 bases from J, the junction kept 4 bases outside the gene matches. Looked up from germline, CDR1 is SGHTA and CDR2 is FQGTGA. This CDR3 has 15 residues. The CDR3 protein is CASSFGLAGVYEQFF. CDR3 coding DNA: TGTGCCAGCAGCTTTGGACTAGCGGGAGTCTATGAGCAGTTCTTC.

The chain joins TRBV2 to TRBJ1-2, with 7 bases fitting TRBD1. This CDR3 has 12 residues. The V and J ends lost 3 bases and 7 bases, in that order; junction bases with no gene match: 2. CDR1 is SNHLY and CDR2 is FYNNEI in the germline V gene. In nucleotides, the CDR3 is TGTGCCAGCAGTGATGACAGGGTTGGCTACACCTTC. This encodes CASSDDRVGYTF.